This TCR beta chain was captured by sequencing in a study of OX40 agonist ivuxolimab in advanced cancers. Looking at the study overall: Allowance was made for prior anti-PD-1, anti-PD-L1 or anti-CTLA-4 therapy, and around 44% had some. The study's findings and limits: Researchers report that CD8+ T cells had, on average, more expanded clones than CD4+. Normalized expansion of T-cell clones was also low for some nonresponders.

Notes on this clone: What it binds is unknown.

Measured with immunoSEQ multiplex PCR; TCRdb has only the in-frame clones, and not every one. Of around 80,000 clones in the sample, roughly 87% are singletons; the top ten hold under 0.35%. The CDR3 runs to 14 residues. The J segment lost 0 bases and the V segment lost 5 bases, leaving 3 bases of the junction unmatched. The V gene's germline CDR1 is LNHDA and CDR2 SQIVND (reference sequence). Here the sequenced sample was CD4+ or CD8+ T cells sorted from blood, taken in a trial of the OX40 agonist ivuxolimab. This chain uses TRBV19 with TRBJ1-2; 7 bases are shared with TRBD1. The TCR sequence derives from an adult with an advanced solid tumor such as melanoma, head and neck, liver or kidney cancer. The CDR3 DNA reads as TGTGCCAGTAGTCCAGGGACAGCTAACTATGGCTACACCTTC. The encoded protein is CASSPGTANYGYTF.